A selection of T cell receptor beta chains follows, all from one sample in a study of blood T cell repertoires in COVID-19. Profiled with immunoSEQ multiplex PCR; TCRdb holds only in-frame clones, not every one. The sample consists of about 230,000 clones, around 83% of them appearing once. Specimen: peripheral blood. The receptors derive from a man aged 40-55 years with active or convalescent COVID-19. Both conserved end residues are part of each CDR3. D genes are given only for firm matches. Clone size is given for some rows only: seen once, a few or many times, or a class if the clone is expanded.

J gene | clone size | D gene | V gene | CDR3 DNA | CDR3 protein
TRBJ2-7 | few | TRBD1 | TRBV5-1 | TGCGCCAGCAGCTCGGGACAGGCTAAGATCGCTAACGAGCAGTACTTC | CASSSGQAKIANEQYF
TRBJ1-2 | - | - | TRBV24-1 | TGTGCCACCAGTGATCGGGGTCCCAGCTATGGCTACACCTTC | CATSDRGPSYGYTF
TRBJ1-5 | - | - | TRBV5-8 | TGTGCCAGCAGCTTGGCATATGCCGGGATCAGCAATCAGCCCCAGCATTTT | CASSLAYAGISNQPQHF
TRBJ1-2 | - | TRBD1 | TRBV6-2/TRBV6-3 | TGTGCCAGCAGTTACCCGAAGACAGGGCTCGGCGGCTACACCTTC | CASSYPKTGLGGYTF
TRBJ1-6 | - | - | TRBV5-1 | TGCGCCAGCAGCTTGGGCACAGGGAGTTCCTATAATTCACCCCTCCACTTT | CASSLGTGSSYNSPLHF
TRBJ2-7 | - | TRBD1 | TRBV30 | TGTGCCTGGACGGTCGGGACAGGGGCATACGAGCAGTACTTC | CAWTVGTGAYEQYF
TRBJ1-6 | once | TRBD1 | TRBV14 | TGTGCCAGCAGCCATCGTTCGGGACAGGGATACTCACCCCTCCACTTT | CASSHRSGQGYSPLHF
TRBJ1-2 | - | - | TRBV7-2 | TGTGCCAGCAGCAATGCCGGACTGGTTGAGGGCTACACCTTC | CASSNAGLVEGYTF
TRBJ2-2 | - | - | TRBV2 | TGTGCCAGCAGGCAGGCCGGGGAGCTGTTTTTT | CASRQAGELFF
TRBJ1-6 | - | - | TRBV27 | TGTGCCAGCAACTCGAATCATAATTCACCCCTCCACTTT | CASNSNHNSPLHF
TRBJ2-3 | - | - | TRBV3-1/TRBV3-2 | TGTGCCAGCAGTCCAACTAGCACAGATACGCAGTATTTT | CASSPTSTDTQYF
TRBJ2-4 | - | TRBD1 | TRBV25-1 | TGTGCCAGCAGTGAAGGGACAGGGGGCAAGGTGAACATTCAGTACTTC | CASSEGTGGKVNIQYF
TRBJ1-1 | - | - | TRBV4-3 | TGCGCCAGCAGCCATCTTGAGGAGAACACTGAAGCTTTCTTT | CASSHLEENTEAFF
TRBJ1-5 | few | - | TRBV5-1 | TGCGCCAGCAGCCAGGGAGGGGGCAATCAGCCCCAGCATTTT | CASSQGGGNQPQHF
TRBJ1-1 | few | - | TRBV30 | TGTGCCTGGAGTGGGCCCCGGGTTGAAGCTTTCTTT | CAWSGPRVEAFF
TRBJ1-2 | - | - | TRBV11-3 | TGTGCCAGCAGTTCCGGGAGTGGCGGGAACTATGGCTACACCTTC | CASSSGSGGNYGYTF
TRBJ1-1 | few | - | TRBV10-3 | TGTGCCATCATTATCACAGGGTATTCGAACACTGAAGCTTTCTTT | CAIIITGYSNTEAFF
TRBJ1-1 | - | - | TRBV5-1 | TGCGCCAGCAGCACCCAGGGTTCGAACACTGAAGCTTTCTTT | CASSTQGSNTEAFF